This is a list of T cell receptor beta chains from one sample in a study of response to subunit inactivated influenza vaccine. TCRdb re-called the RT-PCR reads through MiXCR, storing one row per CDR3 protein. The sample has 500,000 to 600,000 distinct CDR3 sequences; 10% to 12% are singletons. This sample also belongs to another study, concerning T cells expressing NK-cell markers.

This specimen consisted of PBMCs from blood, obtained on the day of vaccination. All receptors derive from a middle-aged man who received an inactivated influenza vaccine. Both conserved end residues are part of each CDR3. A D gene is named only where the DNA matches it firmly. Clone size is stated in some rows and not others, as once, few, many or a class when expanded.

length,V,size,J,D,DNA,CDR3
16,TRBV30,few,TRBJ1-5,NA,TGTGCCTGGAGCGCCGCACCCCAGAATAGCAATCAGCCCCAGCATTTT,CAWSAAPQNSNQPQHF
15,TRBV6-1,few,TRBJ1-1,NA,TGTGCCAGCAGACGTAGGAGGCCGGTTAACACTGAAGCTTTCTTT,CASRRRRPVNTEAFF
15,TRBV4-3,NA,TRBJ2-6,NA,TGCGCCAGCAGCCAAGACCCAACTGGGGCCAACGTCCTGACTTTC,CASSQDPTGANVLTF
15,TRBV5-1,few,TRBJ2-3,NA,TGCGCCAGCAGCTTGGTAGAGGGTATGACAGATACGCAGTATTTT,CASSLVEGMTDTQYF
15,TRBV20-1,few,TRBJ2-3,TRBD2,TGCAGTGCTAGAGTGGGGACTAGCGGCACAGATACGCAGTATTTT,CSARVGTSGTDTQYF
14,TRBV25-1,many,TRBJ2-5,TRBD2,TGTGCCAGCAGTGAACTGCTAGCGGGAGAGACCCAGTACTTC,CASSELLAGETQYF
18,TRBV11-1,few,TRBJ1-5,TRBD1,TGTGCCAGCAGCATCGAGTTCACCGGGACAGGGATCAATCAGCCCCAGCATTTT,CASSIEFTGTGINQPQHF
17,TRBV27,few,TRBJ1-5,TRBD1,TGTGCCAGCCGTCCGGGACAGATCGCCTATAGCAATCAGCCCCAGCATTTT,CASRPGQIAYSNQPQHF
12,TRBV12-3/TRBV12-4,NA,TRBJ2-5,NA,TGTGCCAGCAGTCCCAGCAGTGAGACCCAGTACTTC,CASSPSSETQYF
13,TRBV20-1,few,TRBJ1-1,NA,TGCAGTGCTAGAGATCTCCAGAACACTGAAGCTTTCTTT,CSARDLQNTEAFF
15,TRBV7-8,few,TRBJ2-1,NA,TGTGCCAGCAGCCCGCGGGAAAGCTCCTACAATGAGCAGTTCTTC,CASSPRESSYNEQFF
15,TRBV4-2,many,TRBJ2-3,NA,TGTGCCAGCAGCCAAGACAGGGGAAGCACAGATACGCAGTATTTT,CASSQDRGSTDTQYF
13,TRBV6-5,NA,TRBJ1-5,NA,TGTGCCAGCAGTTACTCCCCAATTCAGCCCCAGCATTTT,CASSYSPIQPQHF
13,TRBV7-9,few,TRBJ2-5,NA,TGTGCCAGCAGCTGGGACGGTCAAGAGACCCAGTACTTC,CASSWDGQETQYF
16,TRBV4-3,few,TRBJ2-1,NA,TGCGCCAGCAGCCAAGTGGGCGGAAGCTCCTACAATGAGCAGTTCTTC,CASSQVGGSSYNEQFF
12,TRBV29-1,NA,TRBJ1-5,NA,TGCAGCGTTGGACAGGACAATCAGCCCCAGCATTTT,CSVGQDNQPQHF
14,TRBV20-1,NA,TRBJ2-1,NA,TGCAGTGCCACTCAGCGTTCAAGATACAATGAGCAGTTCTTC,CSATQRSRYNEQFF
16,TRBV7-8,few,TRBJ2-7,NA,TGTGCCAGCAGCGAAAGATCAGGCCCGGTCTTCCACGAGCAGTACTTC,CASSERSGPVFHEQYF
18,TRBV5-1,few,TRBJ2-2,NA,TGCGCCAGCAGCTTGGTTGGAGTAGGGGGGTCGAACACCGGGGAGCTGTTTTTT,CASSLVGVGGSNTGELFF
14,TRBV7-2,NA,TRBJ2-4,NA,TGTGCCAGCAGCTTCGGTCAGACAAAAAACATTCAGTACTTC,CASSFGQTKNIQYF
16,TRBV18,few,TRBJ2-3,NA,TGTGCCAGCTCACGGCAAATTCCTTCTAGCACAGATACGCAGTATTTT,CASSRQIPSSTDTQYF
18,TRBV2,NA,TRBJ2-1,NA,TGTGCCAGCAGCGCCTCGGTCGGGACCGTGATCTCCTACAATGAGCAGTTCTTC,CASSASVGTVISYNEQFF
16,TRBV5-1,few,TRBJ2-1,TRBD1,TGCGCCAGCAGCGGGACAGGGCCTGGCGGGGGCAATGAGCAGTTCTTC,CASSGTGPGGGNEQFF
14,TRBV5-1,many,TRBJ1-5,NA,TGCGCCAGCAGCTTGGAGTCAGTTAATCAGCCCCAGCATTTT,CASSLESVNQPQHF
15,TRBV4-2,NA,TRBJ2-2,NA,TGTGCCAGCAGCCAAGACACAGTTATTGGCGGGGAGCTGTTTTTT,CASSQDTVIGGELFF
16,TRBV7-9,many,TRBJ2-2,NA,TGTGCCAGCAGCTCCTGGGGACACAGGAACACCGGGGAGCTGTTTTTT,CASSSWGHRNTGELFF
14,TRBV29-1,NA,TRBJ1-1,NA,TGCAGCGTTAGAGACGGTGGTCTCAACACTGAAGCTTTCTTT,CSVRDGGLNTEAFF
12,TRBV6-6,few,TRBJ1-3,NA,TGTGCCAGCAGGCCACGGGAAGACACCATATATTTT,CASRPREDTIYF
14,TRBV7-9,few,TRBJ1-2,NA,TGTGCCAGCACCTCGGCCGAAGGGAACTATGGCTACACCTTC,CASTSAEGNYGYTF
14,TRBV5-1,few,TRBJ2-7,TRBD2,TGCGCCAGCACCCCCAGCGGGGGCCCCTACGAGCAGTACTTC,CASTPSGGPYEQYF
14,TRBV4-1,NA,TRBJ1-4,TRBD1,TGCGCCAGCAGCCCCGGGACAGGGTTCGAAAAACTGTTTTTT,CASSPGTGFEKLFF
14,TRBV9,NA,TRBJ2-5,TRBD1,TGTGCCAGCAGCATCCGGACAGGGGGAGAGACCCAGTACTTC,CASSIRTGGETQYF
16,TRBV9,many,TRBJ2-2,NA,TGTGCCAGCAGCGTAGCTCCTAGTCCGGACACCGGGGAGCTGTTTTTT,CASSVAPSPDTGELFF
11,TRBV12-3/TRBV12-4,many,TRBJ2-7,NA,TGTGCCAGCAGTGGGGGGGCGCAGCAGTACTTC,CASSGGAQQYF
16,TRBV7-2,NA,TRBJ2-5,TRBD2,TGTGCCAGCAGCCCCCGGACTAGCGGGAGACAAGAGACCCAGTACTTC,CASSPRTSGRQETQYF
15,TRBV6-2/TRBV6-3,few,TRBJ2-2,NA,TGTGCCAGCAGTTCCCGACACGGGGCCACCGGGGAGCTGTTTTTT,CASSSRHGATGELFF
14,TRBV5-6,many,TRBJ2-7,NA,TGTGCCAGCAGCTCAAGGGGGGGGGCCCACGAGCAGTACTTC,CASSSRGGAHEQYF
16,TRBV12-3/TRBV12-4,many,TRBJ1-5,TRBD1,TGTGCCAGCAGTTCCAGGGGGCGCGTGAGCAATCAGCCCCAGCATTTT,CASSSRGRVSNQPQHF
19,TRBV4-2,NA,TRBJ2-1,TRBD1,TGTGCCACCAGCCAAGCCTCTGATGGGACAGGGGGTCCCTACAATGAGCAGTTCTTC,CATSQASDGTGGPYNEQFF
15,TRBV28,NA,TRBJ2-2,TRBD1,TGTGCCAGCAGCTCCGGGACAGGGACCACCGGGGAGCTGTTTTTT,CASSSGTGTTGELFF
14,TRBV7-2,many,TRBJ1-6,NA,TGTGCCAGCAGCTTAGCCAGGGTGAATTCACCCCTCCACTTT,CASSLARVNSPLHF
14,TRBV7-2,many,TRBJ2-5,NA,TGTGCCAGCAGCTTAAATGGGTTGGGAGAGACCCAGTACTTC,CASSLNGLGETQYF
16,TRBV28,NA,TRBJ2-7,TRBD1,TGTGCCAGCAGTTCACCTGACAGGGCCTTCTCCTACGAGCAGTACTTC,CASSSPDRAFSYEQYF
14,TRBV7-9,NA,TRBJ1-2,NA,TGTGCCAGCAGCTTAGCTGGTTCTAACTATGGCTACACCTTC,CASSLAGSNYGYTF
13,TRBV7-6,NA,TRBJ2-3,NA,TGTGCCAGCTCTAGTGGTATTACAGATACGCAGTATTTT,CASSSGITDTQYF
12,TRBV6-5,few,TRBJ1-1,NA,TGTGCCAGCAGGGCACAGTACACTGAAGCTTTCTTT,CASRAQYTEAFF
11,TRBV5-5,once,TRBJ2-7,TRBD1,TGTGCCAGCCTACAGGGGTACGAGCAGCACTTC,CASLQGYEQHF
13,TRBV6-1,few,TRBJ2-7,NA,TGTGCCAGCAGTGTGGGGGAGGTCTACGAGCAGTACTTC,CASSVGEVYEQYF
14,TRBV7-2,many,TRBJ1-1,NA,TGTGCCAGCAGCCGAAACCAGGCGAACACTGAAGCTTTCTTT,CASSRNQANTEAFF
13,TRBV14,NA,TRBJ2-1,NA,TGTGCCAGCAGCCAACAATTGTACAATGAGCAGTTCTTC,CASSQQLYNEQFF
16,TRBV5-6,NA,TRBJ2-1,NA,TGTGCCAGCAGCTTGCTCGGGGCCAGCTCCTACAATGAGCAGTTCTTC,CASSLLGASSYNEQFF
10,TRBV29-1,NA,TRBJ1-1,TRBD1,TGCAGCGGGGACAGCACTGAAGCTTTCTTT,CSGDSTEAFF
14,TRBV5-1,many,TRBJ2-1,TRBD2,TGCGCCACCCAGACTAGCAATGGGGCTCAGCAACAGTTCTTC,CATQTSNGAQQQFF
16,TRBV20-1,NA,TRBJ2-1,TRBD2,TGCAGTGCTAGATCCTCTAGCGGGAGGGCTAACAATGAGCAGTTCTTC,CSARSSSGRANNEQFF
15,TRBV28,NA,TRBJ2-7,TRBD1,TGTGCCAGCAGTTTTCAGGGAAGGGGGCGGGACGAGCAGTACTTC,CASSFQGRGRDEQYF